This record concerns one T cell receptor beta chain sequence. As yet, its antigen is unknown. The data were obtained in a study of cytomegalovirus exposure and HLA in healthy donors. Turning to the study itself: Clustering assigned roughly 81% of the roughly 370 genotyped donors to the Caucasian-associated ancestry cluster.

Germline assignment: CDR1 SQVTM and CDR2 ANQGSEA. CDR3 length: 16 residues. After removal of 6 bases from V and 5 bases from J, the junction contained 16 bases not matched to a gene. Study-wide results and limits: Specificity for CMV antigens was confirmed in vitro for three of the CMV-associated chains. Highly shared variants forming one cluster were likely a sequencing artifact. Most TCR sequences were uncommon, yet certain public TCRs appeared in many donors.

Use of 60 Vbeta and 13 Jbeta primers characterized the PCR. Produced via immunoSEQ multiplex PCR; TCRdb's table is partial and in-frame only. The data contain 100,000 to 150,000 clones, over 70% of them singletons. Material: PBMCs. The sequence was obtained from a female donor in good health and CMV-seronegative. The rearrangement uses TRBV29-1 and TRBJ2-1; 7 nucleotides align to TRBD1. The DNA for the CDR3 is TGCAGCGTGGATGACAGGGACCACTATTCTAACAATGAGCAGTTCTTC. Amino acids: CSVDDRDHYSNNEQFF.